Described below is a single T cell receptor beta chain sequence and its context. What it recognizes is unknown. This entry comes from a study of T cell responses to AZD1222 COVID-19 vaccine. Study results and limitations: Unmutated variant regions reportedly attract nearly half of all spike-specific TCRs.

CDR1 and CDR2 from the germline V gene are MDHEN and SYDVKM. Trimming took off 0 bases at V and 5 bases at J, with 28 bases between the two ends. The CDR3 is 20 amino acids. The data were produced by immunoSEQ multiplex PCR, yet TCRdb's version contains in-frame clones alone and is incomplete. The profile shows about 120,000 clones, 75% to 90% of them singletons. Sequenced material: peripheral blood, taken on day 0 of MenACWY control vaccination. The sequence was collected from an adult in good health. The chain links TRBV28 to TRBJ1-2; maybe TRBD1 (5 bases). The CDR3: CASSLWYQGLAGRGEYGYTF. In DNA form, the CDR3 reads TGTGCCAGCAGTTTATGGTACCAGGGTCTGGCAGGCCGAGGGGAGTATGGCTACACCTTC.